This TCR beta chain was sequenced in a study of siplizumab effects on memory and regulatory T cells. Sequencing of each sample assayed around 9.9 x 10^4 TCR templates. Sequencing was performed with immunoSEQ multiplex PCR; in TCRdb, only in-frame clones are kept and a portion is missing. The sample yields about 110,000 clones, about 90% seen once. This CDR3 has 14 residues. Looked up from germline, CDR1 is KGHSH and CDR2 is LQKENI. The ends were cut back, 1 base at V and 4 bases at J, with 10 bases in the middle. This clonotype was obtained from a human donor in good health. Specimen: Tregs sorted from blood. The chain carries TRBV18 and TRBJ1-1; D may be TRBD1 (5 bases). CDR3 loop: CASSPLPRGTEAFF. The CDR3 DNA reads TGTGCCAGCTCACCACTACCAAGGGGCACTGAAGCTTTCTTT.